This T cell receptor beta chain appears in the sequencing data of a study of blood T cell repertoires in COVID-19. Authors' processing steps: Scientists estimated how many nucleated cells there were by amplifying reference gene primers. Libraries were prepared by immunoSEQ multiplex PCR; TCRdb keeps only in-frame clonotypes and omits some of them. The V and J calls and clone size are taken from that table; D and trimming were inferred from the DNA. The sample has 200,000 to 300,000 clones; more than 80% are singletons. V was cut by 10 bases and J by 4 bases, with 22 bases left in between. CDR1 is MNHEY and CDR2 is SVGAGI in the germline V gene. The CDR3 extends over 15 amino acids.

The material sequenced was peripheral blood. The clonotype was recovered from a middle-aged woman with acute or convalescent COVID-19. This chain joins TRBV6-5 and TRBJ1-2; D uncertain. This chain's CDR3 is CATQSPGRSVYGYTF. As DNA, the CDR3 is TGTGCCACCCAATCCCCCGGAAGGAGCGTCTATGGCTACACCTTC.